The table lists the clone carrying this TCR beta chain with a few counts. The sample belongs to a study of cytomegalovirus exposure and HLA in healthy donors. Primers for the PCR totalled 60 Vbeta and 13 Jbeta. Clones were read by immunoSEQ multiplex PCR, and TCRdb kept only the in-frame ones, dropping some. The table includes some 150,000 clones, 74% detected once. The CDR3 spans 17 residues. Germline V gene sequence: CDR1 LNHNV, CDR2 YYDKDF (reference sequence). After removal of 0 bases from V and 5 bases from J, the junction contained 9 bases not matched to a gene. The chain combines TRBV15 with TRBJ2-4; 8 nucleotides line up with TRBD1. The sequence was obtained from a man aged 18 to 30 in good health and CMV-seropositive. The sequencing input was PBMCs. The CDR3 reads CATSRDPTGGIENIQYF. As DNA, the CDR3 is TGTGCCACCAGCAGAGATCCTACAGGGGGAATAGAAAACATTCAGTACTTC.